The 9 T cell receptor beta chains given below trace back to one sample, sequenced in a study of T cell clonality in common variable immunodeficiency. The data were produced by immunoSEQ multiplex PCR, yet TCRdb's version contains in-frame clones alone and is incomplete. Sampling found tens of thousands of clones, none seen once. The antigens these receptors bind are not known. Study-level results: Fewer deletions and N-nucleotide insertions were reportedly seen in common variable immunodeficiency TCR beta sequences.

Material for sequencing was peripheral blood mononuclear cells. These receptors were collected from a human donor with common variable immunodeficiency.

At least ten counts were recorded for this clone. The read ends 3 residues before the CDR3 terminus; that terminus is restored from the germline J gene. The chain has TRBV18 and TRBJ2-4; unclear D gene. This CDR3 is built from 14 residues. Germline V gene sequence: CDR1 KGHSH, CDR2 LQKENI. Trimming removed 5 bases from V and 1 base from J, with 9 bases in between. Partial CDR3 DNA: TGTGCCAGCTCATCTCCTCTCGCCAAAAACATT. Translated: CASSSPLAKNI. The entire CDR3 protein reads CASSSPLAKNIQYF.

This clone was detected a few times. The CDR3 extends 3 residues past the end of the read, so its final part is completed from the germline J gene. The chain is built from TRBV7-2 and TRBJ2-2; possible D gene TRBD2, 5 bases. In germline, CDR1 is SGHTA, CDR2 FQGNSA. V lost 2 bases to trimming and J lost 5 bases, with 6 bases between them. The CDR3 has 13 residues. CDR3 in amino acids: CASSLTSTGELFF. The CDR3 bases that were read are TGTGCCAGCAGCTTAACTAGTACCGGGGAG.

This clone appeared many times. The CDR3 is cut off 3 residues early in the read; its end comes from the germline J gene. The gene calls are TRBV2 and TRBJ2-7; 9 positions match TRBD2. There are 13 residues in the CDR3. V shed 7 bases and J 6 bases; nucleotides not matched to a gene: 7. CDR1 and CDR2 (germline): SNHLY, FYNNEI. CDR3 in amino acids: CASTEREASEQYF. The DNA read from the CDR3 is TGTGCCAGCACGGAGCGGGAGGCCTCCGAG.

This clone was observed at least ten times. With the read ending 3 residues before the CDR3 end, the germline J gene is used to fill in that end. J is TRBJ2-7 and V is TRBV18, with D possibly TRBD1 on 5 matching bases. Germline loops: CDR1 KGHSH, CDR2 LQKENI. The CDR3 spans 15 residues. V gave up 2 bases and J gave up 6 bases, with 17 bases separating them. CDR3 loop: CASSPAGPSISEQYF. Incomplete CDR3 DNA: TGTGCCAGCTCACCAGCAGGGCCTTCAATCAGCGAG.

This clone was detected ten times or more. The read terminates 3 residues before the CDR3 end, so the remaining end is supplied by the germline J gene. V and J are TRBV2 and TRBJ2-3, with D tentatively TRBD2 (6 bases). V was pared by 1 base and J by 1 base, with 9 bases between. From germline, CDR1 is SNHLY and CDR2 FYNNEI. CDR3 length equals 15 residues. The CDR3 sequence is CASSEVREGTDTQYF. Incomplete CDR3 DNA: TGTGCCAGCAGTGAAGTCAGGGAGGGCACAGATACG.

Ten or more counts support this clone. With the read ending 3 residues before the CDR3 end, the germline J gene is used to fill in that end. This chain joins TRBV3-1 (or the pseudogene TRBV3-2) and TRBJ2-5; no clear D gene. The length of the CDR3 is 15 residues. V dropped 0 bases and J dropped 7 bases, with 15 bases sitting between them. Germline V gene lookup returns CDR1 LGHDT and CDR2 YNNKEL (reference sequence). CDR3 protein: CASSQDATPKWTQYF. Incomplete CDR3 DNA: TGTGCCAGCAGCCAAGATGCTACTCCCAAGTGGACC.

With respect to this clone: Read sequence stops 3 residues before the CDR3 end, and the germline J gene provides the missing end. The chain recombines TRBV18 with TRBJ2-7, with TRBD1 as a possible D gene (5 bases). Germline lookup yields CDR1 KGHSH and CDR2 LQKENI. CDR3 size: 14 residues. The V end was cut by 2 bases, the J end by 3 bases, with 11 bases between. This chain's CDR3 is CASSPETADYEQYF. CDR3 DNA (partial): TGTGCCAGCTCACCAGAGACAGCTGACTACGAG. The full variable domain, in which reference TRBV18 and TRBJ2-7 provide the parts outside the CDR3, is NAGVMQNPRHLVRRRGQEARLRCSPMKGHSHVYWYRQLPEEGLKFMVYLQKENIIDESGMPKERFSAEFPKEGPSILRIQQVVRGDSAAYFCASSPETADYEQYFGPGTRLTVT.

This CDR3 is CASSRDSHRNEQFF. CDR3 DNA, as far as it was read: TGCGCCAGCAGCCGGGACAGCCACCGGAATGAG. The chain combines TRBV5-1 with TRBJ2-1; 7 nucleotides match TRBD1. The read finishes 3 residues shy of the CDR3 end, and the germline J gene is used to complete it. Germline V gene sequence: CDR1 SGHRS, CDR2 YFSETQ. V shed 4 bases, J shed 7 bases, and the junction held 8 bases outside the gene matches. CDR3 length: 14 residues.

The table lists this clone with a few counts. The read falls 3 residues short of the CDR3 end, and the missing part is taken from the germline J gene. This sequence joins TRBV19 and TRBJ2-1; 8 bases map to TRBD2. Germline CDR1 is LNHDA and CDR2 is SQIVND (reference sequence). There are 15 residues in the CDR3. Trimming removed 7 bases from V and 0 bases from J; junction bases left unmatched: 5. The CDR3 spells CASMAGGRSYNEQFF. The covered CDR3 bases are TGTGCCAGTATGGCGGGAGGACGCTCCTACAATGAG.